The 20 T cell receptor beta chains given below trace back to one sample, sequenced in a study of blood T cell repertoires in COVID-19. Data came from immunoSEQ multiplex PCR; TCRdb stores just in-frame clones and leaves some out. The sample has tens of thousands of clones, approximately 90% seen once. Sequencing input: peripheral blood. All receptors derive from a woman aged 45-59 years with active or convalescent COVID-19.

The genes are TRBV29-1 and TRBJ1-2; possible D gene TRBD1, 5 bases. CDR3 length: 11 amino acids. Trimming stripped 4 bases from V and 6 bases from J, with 9 bases between. Germline V gene sequence: CDR1 SQVTM, CDR2 ANQGSEA. In nucleotides, the CDR3 is TGCAGCGTTGTAGGGGCGGATGGCTACACCTTC. Amino acid sequence: CSVVGADGYTF.

The chain couples TRBV7-9 to TRBJ1-2; TRBD1 is a possible D gene (6 bases). The CDR3 loop spans 16 amino acids. Looked up from germline, CDR1 is SEHNR and CDR2 is FQNEAQ (reference sequence). The germline V and J ends were trimmed by 5 bases and 0 bases, with 16 bases remaining between them. CDR3 bases: TGTGCCAGCAGCCTGGGGTGGACAGACGCTAACTATGGCTACACCTTC. Translation gives CASSLGWTDANYGYTF.

This clone was seen more than once but under ten times. This chain links TRBV15 with TRBJ1-2, with 10 positions matching TRBD1. Germline CDR1 and CDR2: LNHNV and YYDKDF (reference sequence). This CDR3 contains 16 residues. The V and J ends lost 1 base and 5 bases, in that order; junction bases with no gene match: 7. CDR3 amino acids: CATSRGGDRGLYGYTF. The DNA of the CDR3 is TGTGCCACCAGCAGAGGAGGTGACAGGGGGCTGTATGGCTACACCTTC.

This clone came up a few times. The chain carries TRBV7-2 and TRBJ1-6; 8 bases map to TRBD1. The CDR3 runs 14 residues. The germline V gene encodes CDR1 SGHTA and CDR2 FQGNSA. Germline trimming cut 4 bases from V and 10 bases from J; bases unmatched to any gene: 6. The CDR3 DNA reads as TGTGCCAGCAGCTCCGGACAGGGTGGATCACCCCTCCACTTT. Its translation: CASSSGQGGSPLHF.

This clone occurred once. J is TRBJ2-7 and V is TRBV6-5; the match to TRBD1 covers 8 bases. The trim removed 2 bases at V and 2 bases at J, leaving 5 bases unmatched. The length of the CDR3 is 15 residues. CDR1 and CDR2 (germline): MNHEY, SVGAGI. CDR3 protein: CASSYGAGGAYEQYF. CDR3 bases: TGTGCCAGCAGTTACGGGGCAGGGGGCGCCTACGAGCAGTACTTC.

The chain combines TRBV18 with TRBJ1-1, with D maybe TRBD1 (6 bases). The CDR3 covers 15 residues. Germline CDR1 is KGHSH and CDR2 is LQKENI. Trimming removed 8 bases at V and 0 bases at J, with 16 bases between. The CDR3 DNA follows: TGTGCCAGCACCACAGGGTCAATTATGAACACTGAAGCTTTCTTT. This sequence encodes CASTTGSIMNTEAFF.

J is TRBJ1-2 and V is TRBV5-1; D not resolved. Germline CDR1 reads SGHRS; CDR2 reads YFSETQ. The V end lost 3 bases, the J end lost 8 bases, and 20 bases lay between the germline ends. CDR3 length: 15 residues. DNA for the CDR3: TGCGCCAGCAGCTGGGATATGACGGGAGCGCGAGGCTACACCTTC. It translates to CASSWDMTGARGYTF.

J is TRBJ1-1 and V is TRBV27; D may be TRBD1 (5 bases). The CDR3 has 14 amino acids. Germline V gene data show CDR1 as MNHEY and CDR2 as SMNVEV (reference sequence). V was trimmed by 3 bases and J by 4 bases, leaving 12 bases between them. The CDR3 DNA is TGTGCCAGCAGTTTTGACAGATTGCGCACTGAAGCTTTCTTT. As protein: CASSFDRLRTEAFF.

The chain employs TRBV4-3 and TRBJ1-4, with D possibly being TRBD1 (5 bases). Germline CDR1 and CDR2: LGHNA and YSLEER. Trimming stripped 0 bases from V and 4 bases from J, with 9 bases between. The CDR3 totals 15 residues. CDR3 sequence: CASSQDGGGNEKLFF. The CDR3 nucleotides read TGCGCCAGCAGCCAAGATGGGGGAGGTAATGAAAAACTGTTTTTT.

This clone was recorded only once. This sequence joins TRBV9 and TRBJ2-7, with 11 nucleotides matching TRBD2. The V gene end was trimmed by 2 bases and the J gene end by 1 base; junction bases not matched to a gene: 2. The CDR3 is made up of 15 amino acids. The germline V gene has CDR1 SGDLS and CDR2 YYNGEE. The CDR3 region has the DNA TGTGCCAGCAGCGTCGGGACTAGCGGTTCCTACGAGCAGTACTTC. Its translation is CASSVGTSGSYEQYF.

Only a few counts were recorded for this clone. This sequence joins TRBV7-3 and TRBJ2-3, with 8 nucleotides matching TRBD1. The CDR3 spans 14 residues. V lost 3 bases, J lost 6 bases, and 5 bases stayed unmatched. Per germline, CDR1 SGHTA and CDR2 FQGTGA. CDR3 protein: CASSLQGAGDTQYF. DNA of the CDR3: TGTGCCAGCAGCTTGCAGGGGGCAGGGGATACGCAGTATTTT.

The CDR3 reads CASSRSGDSGNTIYF. CDR3 DNA: TGTGCCAGCAGTCGAAGCGGGGACTCTGGAAACACCATATATTTT. The chain combines TRBV6-6 with TRBJ1-3, with D unresolved. Per germline, CDR1 MNHNY and CDR2 SVGAGI (reference sequence). The CDR3 extends over 15 amino acids. V shed 5 bases and J shed 0 bases, with 11 bases lying between them.

The genes are TRBV25-1 and TRBJ2-2; 12 bases line up with TRBD1. J lost 4 bases, V lost 5 bases, and 2 bases had no gene match. This CDR3 comprises 15 residues. CDR1 and CDR2 (germline): MGHDK, SYGVNS. In nucleotides, the CDR3 is TGTGCCAGCAGTCCGGGACAGGGGGCCACCGGGGAGCTGTTTTTT. Its translation is CASSPGQGATGELFF.

The chain links TRBV6-4 to TRBJ2-3, with D maybe TRBD2 (6 bases). The CDR3 covers 15 residues. The V gene's germline CDR1 is MRHNA and CDR2 SNTAGT. The V gene lost 5 bases and the J gene lost 7 bases, with 19 bases spanning the gap. The CDR3 region is CASSPEARGANTQYF. CDR3 nucleotide sequence: TGTGCCAGCAGTCCGGAGGCTCGCGGGGCTAATACGCAGTATTTT.

This clone occurred once. This chain uses TRBV19 with TRBJ1-2, with D hard to call. CDR1 and CDR2 from the germline V gene are LNHDA and SQIVND (reference sequence). There are 14 residues in the CDR3. Trimming removed 1 base at V and 4 bases at J, with 10 bases between. The CDR3 loop is CASSIGNSAYGYTF. The CDR3 DNA reads as TGTGCCAGTAGTATAGGAAACAGTGCCTATGGCTACACCTTC.

V gene TRBV12-3 or TRBV12-4 combines with J gene TRBJ1-2, with D possibly matching TRBD1 (6 bases). V was shortened by 4 bases and J by 7 bases, with 13 bases between the two germline ends. The CDR3 is made up of 13 amino acids. CDR3 protein: CASSSGERGGYTF. The CDR3, as DNA: TGTGCCAGCAGTTCAGGGGAGCGTGGTGGCTACACCTTC.

The chain has TRBV3-1 (or the pseudogene TRBV3-2) and TRBJ2-1, with D tentatively TRBD2 (5 bases). V lost 0 bases and J lost 8, with 5 bases in between. This CDR3 comprises 12 residues. CDR1 is LGHDT and CDR2 is YNNKEL in the germline V gene (reference sequence). For the CDR3, the DNA is TGTGCCAGCAGCCAAGAGAGGGATGAGCAGTTCTTC. Residues: CASSQERDEQFF.

J is TRBJ2-1 and V is TRBV12-5; TRBD1 is a possible D gene (5 bases). The V end lost 5 bases, the J end lost 2 bases, and 10 bases lay between the germline ends. The CDR3 has 14 residues. Germline-derived CDR1 and CDR2 are LGHNT and FRNRAP. CDR3 DNA: TGTGCTAGTGGTAAGGACAAGGCCTACAATGAGCAGTTCTTC. It is translated as CASGKDKAYNEQFF. Looking up the rest from reference TRBV12-5 and TRBJ2-1 gives the full variable domain: DARVTQTPRHKVTEMGQEVTMRCQPILGHNTVFWYRQTMMQGLELLAYFRNRAPLDDSGMPKDRFSAEMPDATLATLKIQPSEPRDSAVYFCASGKDKAYNEQFFGPGTRLTVL.

The V call is TRBV5-6, the J call TRBJ2-3; 9 bases line up with TRBD2. V was clipped by 1 base and J by 3 bases; unmatched bases: 15. Per the germline V gene, CDR1 is SGHDT and CDR2 is YYEEEE. The length of the CDR3 is 19 residues. CDR3 sequence (DNA): TGTGCCAGCAGCTTGTATTTCCAGCGGGAGGCCGTAGGGACAGATACGCAGTATTTT. Encoded protein: CASSLYFQREAVGTDTQYF.

The V and J genes are TRBV19 and TRBJ1-2, with 7 bases identical to TRBD1. Losses at the gene ends were 9 bases for V and 0 bases for J; bases not matched to a gene: 7. CDR1 and CDR2 from the germline V gene are LNHDA and SQIVND (reference sequence). The CDR3 contains 14 residues. The CDR3 region has the DNA TGTGCCAGCCAATGGGACAGACCTAACTATGGCTACACCTTC. Its protein product is CASQWDRPNYGYTF.